The T cell receptor beta chain under discussion was sequenced for a study of T cells in Graves' hyperthyroidism and ophthalmopathy. The study excluded patients with uncontrolled infection, other autoimmune disease, pregnancy or lactation. Regions amplified from RNA transcripts were the TCR beta CDR3 regions. The study used the HTBI primer set for a first-round RT-PCR of the TCR CDR3. MiXCR, run by TCRdb on the multiplex PCR reads, gives a single entry per CDR3 protein. The data contain roughly 570,000 distinct CDR3 sequences, around 42% of them seen just once; the ten biggest clones take up around 7.7%. This clonotype was recorded once. This CDR3 contains 14 residues. In germline, CDR1 is SNHLY, CDR2 FYNNEI. Trimming pared 6 bases from V and 8 bases from J, leaving 19 bases between.

The sequenced sample consisted of peripheral blood or thyroid tissue (not recorded which). This chain joins TRBV2 and TRBJ1-2; TRBD1 might be the D (6 bases). The clonotype comes from a woman aged 18-29 years with Graves' hyperthyroidism. DNA of the CDR3: TGTGCCAGCAGCCCCAGCTCGGGGGGGCGAGGCTACACCTTC. Residues: CASSPSSGGRGYTF.